These T cell receptor beta chains were read from a single sample in a study of PD-1 blockade in classical Hodgkin lymphoma. TCRdb's copy holds only in-frame clones and misses some; the assay was immunoSEQ multiplex PCR. The sample has fewer than 30,000 clones, about 72% seen once. The sample was peripheral blood mononuclear cells (PBMCs), taken before the fourth cycle of nivolumab. These receptors originate from a human donor with classical Hodgkin lymphoma. Both conserved end residues are part of each CDR3. D genes are given only for firm matches. Only some rows state a clone size, as once, few, many or a class for expanded clones.

v_call,j_call,d_call,clone_size,cdr3_aa,cdr3_nt
TRBV25-1,TRBJ1-1,TRBD1,-,CASSDLGQGSNTEAFF,TGTGCCAGCAGTGACCTGGGACAGGGGTCGAACACTGAAGCTTTCTTT
TRBV6-6,TRBJ2-1,-,-,CASTHGSNEQFF,TGTGCCAGCACGCACGGGTCCAATGAGCAGTTCTTC
TRBV11-2,TRBJ1-1,-,few,CASSLARGTEAFF,TGTGCCAGCAGCTTAGCGAGGGGCACTGAAGCTTTCTTT
TRBV9,TRBJ2-5,-,-,CASSVDHKLETQYF,TGTGCCAGCAGCGTGGATCATAAGTTGGAGACCCAGTACTTC
TRBV19,TRBJ2-7,TRBD1,-,CASSEGGTGGYEQYF,TGTGCCAGTAGTGAGGGCGGGACAGGGGGCTACGAGCAGTACTTC
TRBV27,TRBJ1-1,-,-,CASSLGGPVNTEAFF,TGTGCCAGCAGTCTGGGGGGACCGGTGAACACTGAAGCTTTCTTT
TRBV2,TRBJ2-3,-,-,CASRAGTDTQYF,TGTGCCAGCAGAGCGGGCACAGATACGCAGTATTTT
TRBV5-5,TRBJ1-2,-,-,CASSMRQSPIYGYTF,TGTGCCAGCAGCATGAGACAGAGCCCGATCTATGGCTACACCTTC
TRBV5-1,TRBJ2-2,-,-,CASSFNSGGELFF,TGCGCCAGCAGCTTTAACAGTGGCGGGGAGCTGTTTTTT
TRBV5-1,TRBJ2-1,TRBD2,-,CASRLSGGLYNEQFF,TGCGCCAGCAGGTTGAGCGGGGGCCTCTACAATGAGCAGTTCTTC
TRBV6-5,TRBJ2-2,TRBD1,-,CASRGPGTGELFF,TGTGCCAGTAGGGGGCCCGGCACCGGGGAGCTGTTTTTT
TRBV6-5,TRBJ1-5,-,-,CASKGDGTQPQHF,TGTGCCAGCAAGGGGGACGGGACTCAGCCCCAGCATTTT
TRBV2,TRBJ2-5,-,-,CASMKGLALEKTQYF,TGTGCCAGCATGAAAGGGTTGGCGCTGGAAAAGACCCAGTACTTC
TRBV4-3,TRBJ1-1,-,few,CASSQDLFSRAAEAFF,TGCGCCAGCAGCCAAGACCTTTTTTCCCGGGCGGCTGAAGCTTTCTTT
TRBV4-2,TRBJ2-1,-,-,CASSSRLLVTDEQFF,TGTGCCAGCAGCTCCCGACTGTTAGTGACGGATGAGCAGTTCTTC
TRBV28,TRBJ1-1,-,-,CASSLWTGTEAFF,TGTGCCAGCAGTTTATGGACAGGTACTGAAGCTTTCTTT
TRBV7-8,TRBJ2-7,-,-,CASSLASTLGEQYF,TGTGCCAGCAGCTTGGCCAGTACCCTAGGCGAGCAGTACTTC
TRBV5-8,TRBJ1-2,TRBD1,-,CASSSWTGRTYGYTF,TGTGCCAGCAGCTCCTGGACAGGAAGGACCTATGGCTACACCTTC
TRBV5-4,TRBJ2-3,TRBD2,-,CASSGLAGQTDTQYF,TGTGCCAGCAGTGGTCTAGCGGGGCAGACAGATACGCAGTATTTT
TRBV2,TRBJ1-6,-,few,CASRSGVYNSPLHF,TGTGCCAGCAGGTCGGGTGTCTATAATTCACCCCTCCACTTT
TRBV29-1,TRBJ1-1,-,-,CSVGGEESAFF,TGCAGCGTTGGAGGGGAGGAGTCAGCTTTCTTT
TRBV25-1,TRBJ2-7,-,-,CASEKRTAPYEQYF,TGTGCCAGCGAGAAACGGACTGCCCCCTACGAGCAGTACTTC
TRBV4-1,TRBJ2-3,TRBD2,few,CASSHPTASGRLGTDTQYF,TGCGCCAGCAGCCATCCTACGGCTAGCGGGAGGCTCGGCACAGATACGCAGTATTTT
TRBV5-8,TRBJ2-2,-,-,CASSFTLLTGELFF,TGTGCCAGCAGCTTTACGCTTCTCACCGGGGAGCTGTTTTTT
TRBV9,TRBJ2-6,TRBD2,-,CASSDGLAGASGANVLTF,TGTGCCAGCAGCGACGGACTAGCGGGAGCATCTGGGGCCAACGTCCTGACTTTC
TRBV7-9,TRBJ2-7,TRBD2,large,CASSLAGGRTSYEQYF,TGTGCCAGCAGCTTAGCGGGAGGGAGGACCTCCTACGAGCAGTACTTC
TRBV28,TRBJ2-1,TRBD2,-,CASSLGTSGGYGYAQFF,TGTGCCAGCAGTTTGGGGACTAGCGGGGGTTATGGCTATGCGCAGTTCTTC
TRBV30,TRBJ1-3,-,few,CARKGLPGNTIYF,TGTGCCAGGAAGGGATTACCTGGAAACACCATATATTTT
TRBV19,TRBJ2-1,TRBD2,-,CASSLAGGPSNEQFF,TGTGCCAGTAGTCTAGCGGGAGGGCCCTCTAATGAGCAGTTCTTC
TRBV6-5,TRBJ1-1,-,-,CASSYSPRARAFF,TGTGCCAGCAGTTACTCCCCCCGGGCAAGAGCTTTCTTT
TRBV19,TRBJ1-5,-,few,CASSMQLDQPQHF,TGTGCCAGTAGTATGCAGTTAGATCAGCCCCAGCATTTT
TRBV19,TRBJ2-1,TRBD1,once,CASSSRDRGHNEQFF,TGTGCCAGTAGTTCCCGGGACAGGGGCCACAATGAGCAGTTCTTC
TRBV9,TRBJ2-7,-,-,CASSVAPLGKRDRHEQYF,TGTGCCAGCAGCGTGGCCCCCCTGGGCAAGAGGGACCGCCACGAGCAGTACTTC
TRBV7-2,TRBJ2-1,TRBD2,-,CASSTWTSGGGATPFF,TGTGCCAGCAGCACGTGGACTAGCGGGGGGGGCGCAACCCCCTTCTTC
TRBV18,TRBJ2-7,-,-,CASSINAVAEQYF,TGTGCCAGCTCAATCAACGCAGTGGCTGAGCAGTACTTC
TRBV20-1,TRBJ1-2,-,-,CSARENYGYTF,TGCAGTGCTAGAGAGAACTATGGCTACACCTTC
TRBV4-1,TRBJ2-1,-,-,CASSQGEVSSYNEQFF,TGCGCCAGCAGCCAAGGGGAAGTTAGCTCCTACAATGAGCAGTTCTTC
TRBV11-2,TRBJ1-1,-,-,CASSLDKTFNTEAFF,TGTGCCAGCAGCTTAGATAAAACTTTCAACACTGAAGCTTTCTTT
TRBV7-6,TRBJ2-3,-,few,CASSLVNGGAEDTQYF,TGTGCCAGCAGCTTGGTAAATGGGGGGGCCGAGGATACGCAGTATTTT
TRBV2,TRBJ2-1,TRBD2,few,CARRGGREVANEQFF,TGTGCCAGGAGGGGGGGGCGGGAGGTCGCCAATGAGCAGTTCTTC
TRBV5-1,TRBJ2-3,TRBD2,-,CASSLRSGGHTDTQYF,TGCGCCAGCAGCTTGCGAAGCGGGGGGCACACAGATACGCAGTATTTT
TRBV28,TRBJ2-5,-,-,CASSSLRDRETQYF,TGTGCCAGCAGCTCCCTCCGGGACCGAGAGACCCAGTACTTC
TRBV25-1,TRBJ1-4,TRBD1,-,CASSSTGEIYEKLFF,TGTGCCAGCAGTTCAACAGGGGAGATTTATGAAAAACTGTTTTTT
TRBV12-2,TRBJ2-1,-,-,CASRYRLAGVSYNEQFF,TGTGCAAGTCGTTACCGACTAGCGGGAGTTTCCTACAATGAGCAGTTCTTC
TRBV7-9,TRBJ2-7,TRBD2,once,CASSTGLAGTYEQYF,TGTGCCAGCAGCACGGGACTAGCGGGTACCTACGAGCAGTACTTC
TRBV18,TRBJ2-7,TRBD1,-,CASSPTGGEQYF,TGTGCCAGCTCACCTACAGGGGGCGAGCAGTACTTC
TRBV27,TRBJ2-3,-,-,CASSTYPTGASTDTQYF,TGTGCCAGCAGTACCTACCCAACGGGGGCTAGCACAGATACGCAGTATTTT
TRBV5-6,TRBJ1-1,TRBD1,-,CASSPWGGGETFF,TGTGCCAGCAGCCCTTGGGGAGGGGGCGAAACTTTCTTT
TRBV30,TRBJ2-3,TRBD2,-,CAWSVGAGNTDTQYF,TGTGCCTGGAGTGTAGGAGCGGGAAACACAGATACGCAGTATTTT
TRBV30,TRBJ1-2,-,few,CAWNRGKGQFGGYTF,TGTGCCTGGAATCGGGGAAAAGGGCAGTTCGGTGGCTACACCTTC